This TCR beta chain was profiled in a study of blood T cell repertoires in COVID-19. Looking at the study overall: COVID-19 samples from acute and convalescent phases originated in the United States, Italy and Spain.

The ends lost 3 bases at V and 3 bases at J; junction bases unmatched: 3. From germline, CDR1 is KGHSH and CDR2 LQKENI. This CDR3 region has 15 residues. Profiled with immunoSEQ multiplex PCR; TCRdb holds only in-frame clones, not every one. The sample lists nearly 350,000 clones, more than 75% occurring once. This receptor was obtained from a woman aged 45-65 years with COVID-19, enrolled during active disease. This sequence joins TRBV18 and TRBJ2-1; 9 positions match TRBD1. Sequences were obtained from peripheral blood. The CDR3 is CASSPGQGNYNEQFF. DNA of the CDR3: TGTGCCAGCTCACCGGGACAGGGAAACTACAATGAGCAGTTCTTC.